This record looks at one T cell receptor (beta chain) sequence and its context. Its antigen is unidentified. The authors prepared UMI-labeled TRB cDNA libraries by 5' RACE. TCRdb reanalyzed the 5' RACE reads, giving one entry per CDR3 protein sequence and no DNA. This sample lists 75,000 to 100,000 distinct CDR3 sequences; its ten largest clones have roughly 0.8%. This sample is part of a study of CXCR3-negative and CXCR3-positive naive CD8 T cells. Turning to the study itself: The libraries yielded 130 million or so TRB reads, about 1.5 +/- 0.3 million each. The study's findings and limits: TRBV-TRBJ usage was alike in naive CXCR3-negative and CXCR3-positive cells but differed in memory cells. Compared with CXCR3-negative naive cells, CXCR3-positive naive cells showed more hydrophobic TRB CDR3s. Diversity was high in both naive subsets and much lower in memory cells.

The CDR3 contains 17 residues. CDR1 SGHAT and CDR2 FQNNGV come from the germline V gene. Sorting yielded triplicates of hundreds of thousands of cells for each CD8+ T cell subset. The chain joins TRBV11-2 to TRBJ2-2; TCRdb outputs TRBD2, but without DNA this stays unchecked. This receptor was obtained from a human donor in good health. Some clones in this sample may be carry-over from other donors' samples. Sequencing was carried out using naive CXCR3+ CD8+ T cells from blood. Regarding subset: CD45RO-CCR7+CD27+CD95- naive CD8+ T cells expressing CXCR3 (TNR3+). The CDR3 spells CASSLDPSGGNTGELFF.